The T cell receptor beta chain under discussion was sequenced for a study of OX40 agonist ivuxolimab in advanced cancers. Study-wide background: Patients received ivuxolimab, an intravenous treatment, every 2 weeks at 0.01 to 10 mg/kg. Patients were roughly 83% male with ages about 23 to 90, mean 60.

Overall study findings and caveats: There was clonal expansion of CD4+ and CD8+ blood T cells by week 6 at 0.1 to 3.0 mg/kg.

This clone was detected only once. What it binds is not known. The CDR3 is 15 residues long. Germline V lookup: CDR1 SGHDT, CDR2 YYEEEE. V was clipped by 4 bases and J by 7 bases, with 17 bases between them. Baseline, cycle 4 day 1, and cycle 7 day 1 were the blood sampling points. Profiled with immunoSEQ multiplex PCR; TCRdb holds only in-frame clones, not every one. This sample yields under 85,000 clones, of which around nine tenths are seen a single time; roughly 2.4% belongs to the top ten. This TCR came from an adult with an advanced solid tumor such as melanoma, head and neck, liver or kidney cancer. This rearrangement joins TRBV5-6 to TRBJ2-2; a weak D match, TRBD2 (7 bases). The input for sequencing was CD4+ or CD8+ T cells sorted from blood, taken in a trial of the OX40 agonist ivuxolimab. The CDR3 DNA reads as TGTGCCAGCAGCCTCAGGGGTACTAGCGTCGGGGAGCTGTTTTTT. Translation: CASSLRGTSVGELFF.